Each of the 5 T cell receptor beta chains below was sequenced from the same sample in a study of CD8 T cells in ankylosing spondylitis. General study findings and limits: Made up of about eight highly homologous variants, a TCR beta motif appeared characteristic of ankylosing spondylitis blood.

For these TCRs, the target antigens are not known. TCRdb re-called the 5' RACE reads with MiXCR, one entry per CDR3 protein. The table includes 330,000 or so distinct CDR3 sequences, roughly 8% detected once. Sequenced: blood, either unsorted or a sorted T cell fraction (not recorded which). Every receptor here comes from a male donor with ankylosing spondylitis.

Ten or more counts support this clonotype. The chain uses TRBV25-1 and TRBJ2-3, with D possibly TRBD2 on 6 matching bases. V lost 6 bases and J lost 13, with 23 bases in between. The CDR3 is 14 residues long. The germline V gene has CDR1 MGHDK and CDR2 SYGVNS. CDR3: CASRDARRGTGEYF. The CDR3 DNA reads as TGTGCCAGCAGAGATGCCCGGAGGGGCACGGGGGAGTATTTT.

This clonotype was found a few times. The chain is built from TRBV20-1 and TRBJ2-1; 13 bases fit TRBD2. V was pared by 3 bases and J by 10 bases, with 12 bases of the junction left unmatched. The CDR3 runs 16 residues. From germline, CDR1 is DFQATT and CDR2 SNEGSKA (reference sequence). The CDR3 here is CSARETSGRAGKEQFF. The CDR3 nucleotides read TGCAGTGCTAGGGAAACTAGCGGGAGGGCCGGCAAGGAGCAGTTCTTC.

This clonotype showed up many times. The chain carries TRBV4-1 and TRBJ2-7, with 10 nucleotides matching TRBD2. Germline loops: CDR1 MGHRA, CDR2 YSYEKL. The V segment lost 3 bases and the J segment 4 bases; nucleotides outside the gene matches: 9. This CDR3 has 16 residues. CDR3 nucleotide sequence: TGCGCCAGCAGCCACTTTAGCGGGAGGCGAGGGTACGAGCAGTACTTC. Translating gives CASSHFSGRRGYEQYF.

There are many counts of this clonotype. V gene TRBV5-5 combines with J gene TRBJ1-3; D is possibly TRBD1 (6 bases). The CDR3 covers 15 residues. Germline CDR1 is SGHKS and CDR2 is YYEKEE (reference sequence). Trimming removed 4 bases from V and 1 base from J, with 12 bases in between. The CDR3 nucleotides read TGTGCCAGCAGCCCCGACAGGAATTCTGGAAACACCATATATTTT. This translates into CASSPDRNSGNTIYF.

This clonotype was detected ten times or more. V usage is TRBV2 and J usage is TRBJ2-1; the D is unclear. CDR1 is SNHLY and CDR2 is FYNNEI in the germline V gene. The CDR3 has 14 residues. V lost 4 bases and J 0 bases, leaving 7 bases between the germline ends. Here the CDR3 DNA reads TGTGCCAGCAGTGTCGGATACTCCTACAATGAGCAGTTCTTC. Encoded protein: CASSVGYSYNEQFF. Complete variable domain (other parts from reference TRBV2 and TRBJ2-1): EPEVTQTPSHQVTQMGQEVILRCVPISNHLYFYWYRQILGQKVEFLVSFYNNEISEKSEIFDDQFSVERPDGSNFTLKIRSTKLEDSAMYFCASSVGYSYNEQFFGPGTRLTVL.